The clone carrying this T cell receptor beta chain was observed at least ten times. This record belongs to a study of HIV-infected patients and healthy controls. TCRdb recomputed calls from the 5' RACE reads with MiXCR, one row per CDR3 protein. The sample records about 18,000 distinct CDR3 sequences, 16% being singletons. Germline V gene lookup returns CDR1 LGHNA and CDR2 YNFKEQ. This CDR3 contains 16 residues. V lost 0 bases and J 8 bases, leaving 17 bases between the germline ends. The sample taken for sequencing was CD8+ T cells from blood. This clonotype was sampled from a human donor in good health. This chain links TRBV4-2 with TRBJ2-1; the D gene is possibly TRBD2 (7 bases). This CDR3 is CASSQELGGGIDEQFF. The CDR3 DNA sequence: TGTGCCAGCAGCCAAGAACTTGGCGGGGGCATCGATGAGCAGTTCTTC.